This T cell receptor beta chain originates from a study of blood T cell repertoires in COVID-19. About the study: In each case, the material was cDNA or gDNA derived from T cells, B-cell-depleted T cells, or PBMCs.

Produced via immunoSEQ multiplex PCR; TCRdb's table is partial and in-frame only. Of 75,000 to 90,000 clones in the sample, 90% were seen once. CDR3 length equals 17 residues. Trimming took 0 bases from V and 4 from J, leaving 18 bases between them. Germline V gene lookup returns CDR1 SGDLS and CDR2 YYNGEE. Sequences were obtained from peripheral blood. The rearrangement joins TRBV9 to TRBJ2-3; D is uncertain. The source of this sequence is a woman aged 50 to 60 in a cohort sampled during active COVID-19. The CDR3 coding sequence is TGTGCCAGCAGCGTAGGGTCCAGGATCGCCTATTCAGATACGCAGTATTTT. Amino acids: CASSVGSRIAYSDTQYF.